The sequence of this T cell receptor beta chain was determined in a study of glioma-infiltrating T cells after dendritic cell vaccination. Background on the study: Glioblastoma patients came from Phase I and II dendritic cell vaccination trials.

The germline CDR1 and CDR2 sequences are LGHNT and FRNRAP. There are 16 residues in the CDR3. Trimming stripped 3 bases from V and 2 bases from J, with 17 bases between. The study's findings and limits: Only a small number of patients had complete blood and tumor samples.

Notes on this clone: The antigen remains unidentified.

Using immunoSEQ multiplex PCR, the repertoire was profiled, and TCRdb retains in-frame clones only, with some absent. The sample carries fewer than 110,000 clones, about four fifths recorded once. No glioblastoma patient carried an isocitrate dehydrogenase mutation. PBMC were collected before vaccination, two weeks after the third vaccination, and at progression. Specimen: blood, collected before dendritic cell vaccination. This sequence was found in a human donor with glioblastoma. This rearrangement joins TRBV12-5 to TRBJ2-7, with a tentative D call TRBD2 (5 bases). The CDR3 DNA reads as TGTGCTAGTGGTTTTATATCGGGGATTTTAACCTACGAGCAGTACTTC. This translates into CASGFISGILTYEQYF.